This entry lists 22 T cell receptor beta chains sequenced from one sample in a study of OX40 agonist ivuxolimab in advanced cancers. Assay used: immunoSEQ multiplex PCR; TCRdb lists only in-frame clones, some missing. In the table there are some 15,000 clones, approximately 80% of which are singletons. The material sequenced was CD4+ or CD8+ T cells sorted from blood, taken in a trial of the OX40 agonist ivuxolimab. The receptors derive from an adult with an advanced solid tumor such as melanoma, head and neck, liver or kidney cancer.

This chain connects TRBV12-5 to TRBJ2-7; no clear D. V was trimmed by 2 bases and J by 3 bases, leaving 5 bases between them. There are 12 residues in the CDR3. Germline-derived CDR1 and CDR2 are LGHNT and FRNRAP. The DNA for the CDR3 is TGTGCTAGTGGTTTGTCATTCTACGAGCAGTACTTC. Protein sequence: CASGLSFYEQYF.

The rearrangement uses TRBV27 and TRBJ2-7, with a tentative D call TRBD1 (5 bases). V was pared by 5 bases and J by 3 bases, with 17 bases between. CDR3 length: 15 residues. The germline V gene encodes CDR1 MNHEY and CDR2 SMNVEV (reference sequence). CDR3 protein: CASSPLYAGYYEQYF. In DNA form, the CDR3 reads TGTGCCAGCAGTCCCCTATACGCAGGGTACTACGAGCAGTACTTC.

The V and J genes are TRBV27 and TRBJ2-1; D is uncertain. Deletions cut 5 bases from V and 6 bases from J, with 11 bases between. The CDR3 totals 13 residues. Germline V gives CDR1 MNHEY, CDR2 SMNVEV (reference sequence). Here the CDR3 DNA reads TGTGCCAGCAGTACCGCGACCAGCAATGAGCAGTTCTTC. Protein sequence: CASSTATSNEQFF.

This chain joins TRBV4-3 and TRBJ2-2, with a tentative D call TRBD1 (6 bases). The CDR3 consists of 15 residues. V was pared by 0 bases and J by 4 bases, with 9 bases between. CDR1 and CDR2 (germline): LGHNA, YSLEER. CDR3: CASSQEIRGTGELFF. As DNA, the CDR3 is TGCGCCAGCAGCCAAGAAATCAGGGGCACCGGGGAGCTGTTTTTT.

This clone has a single count. The J gene is TRBJ1-2, the V gene TRBV12-2; the table calls TRBD1, which could not be checked here. TRBV12-2 is a pseudogene locus. The CDR3 runs to 17 residues. The CDR3 region is CASRLDSPQGAYYGYTF. CDR3 sequence (DNA): TGTGCAAGTCGCTTAGACTCGCCCCAGGGGGCTTACTATGGCTACACCTTC.

This chain joins TRBV2 and TRBJ1-4; D might be TRBD1 (6 bases). Trimming took off 5 bases at V and 6 bases at J, with 13 bases between the two ends. Germline V gene lookup returns CDR1 SNHLY and CDR2 FYNNEI. The CDR3 covers 14 residues. CDR3 in DNA: TGTGCCAGCAGTTCCAGGGGAGGCCATGAAAAACTGTTTTTT. This sequence encodes CASSSRGGHEKLFF.

The rearrangement uses TRBV15 and TRBJ2-3; 9 bases are a match to TRBD2. V shed 7 bases and J 5 bases; nucleotides not matched to a gene: 13. Germline CDR1 LNHNV, CDR2 YYDKDF (reference sequence). The CDR3 totals 16 residues. CDR3 nucleotides: TGTGCCACCACCTCGGTAGCGGGGGACCTTGGAGATACGCAGTATTTT. Amino acids: CATTSVAGDLGDTQYF.

The chain links TRBV9 to TRBJ2-1; 10 nucleotides align to TRBD2. The CDR3 loop spans 16 amino acids. Trimming took 3 bases from V and 2 from J; bases not matched to a gene: 5. From germline, CDR1 is SGDLS and CDR2 YYNGEE. CDR3 region: CASSASGGVTYNEQFF. DNA for the CDR3: TGTGCCAGCAGCGCAAGCGGGGGGGTCACCTACAATGAGCAGTTCTTC.

This chain uses TRBV4-3 with TRBJ1-2; a weak D match, TRBD1 (6 bases). Per the germline V gene, CDR1 is LGHNA and CDR2 is YSLEER. Deletions cut 0 bases from V and 2 bases from J, with 13 bases between. The CDR3 extends over 16 amino acids. The CDR3 nucleotides read TGCGCCAGCAGCCAAGAGTGGGGCCAGGGGAACTATGGCTACACCTTC. Encoded protein: CASSQEWGQGNYGYTF.

This chain connects TRBV15 to TRBJ2-3, with D perhaps TRBD2 (5 bases). Germline values: CDR1 LNHNV, CDR2 YYDKDF (reference sequence). The CDR3 extends over 14 amino acids. V lost 9 bases and J lost 1, with 14 bases in between. As DNA, the CDR3 is TGTGCCACGATAGGTCTAGCCGGCACAGATACGCAGTATTTT. The encoded protein is CATIGLAGTDTQYF.

The chain carries TRBV6-1 and TRBJ1-2; no reliable D call. Germline CDR1 and CDR2: MNHNS and SASEGT. V lost 1 base and J lost 3, with 9 bases in between. The CDR3 loop spans 14 amino acids. The chain's CDR3 is CASSEVWLDYGYTF. DNA for the CDR3: TGTGCCAGCAGTGAAGTCTGGTTGGACTATGGCTACACCTTC.

The chain uses TRBV6-5 and TRBJ1-4, with D unclear. Deletions cut 5 bases from V and 5 bases from J, with 15 bases between. CDR3 length: 15 residues. The V gene's germline CDR1 is MNHEY and CDR2 SVGAGI. The CDR3: CASSAYSAGNEKLFF. CDR3 DNA sequence: TGTGCCAGCAGTGCATATTCGGCCGGGAATGAAAAACTGTTTTTT.

By proportion, this clone is medium-sized. This chain joins TRBV9 and TRBJ2-5; D possibly corresponds to TRBD2 (6 bases). In germline, CDR1 is SGDLS, CDR2 YYNGEE. The ends were cut back, 0 bases at V and 4 bases at J, with 10 bases in the middle. The CDR3 contains 14 residues. The CDR3 loop reads CASSVVSGGETQYF. CDR3 bases: TGTGCCAGCAGCGTAGTGTCCGGGGGAGAGACCCAGTACTTC.

The chain links TRBV4-1 to TRBJ2-7, with D uncertain. Germline V gives CDR1 MGHRA, CDR2 YSYEKL. There are 13 residues in the CDR3. The ends were cut back, 0 bases at V and 6 bases at J, with 9 bases in the middle. CDR3 in amino acids: CASSQDSPGEQYF. The CDR3 region has the DNA TGCGCCAGCAGCCAAGACAGTCCCGGCGAGCAGTACTTC.

This clone was seen a handful of times. The gene calls are TRBV2 and TRBJ1-5; D remains unclear. CDR1 is SNHLY, CDR2 FYNNEI, per germline. Trimming took off 7 bases at V and 0 bases at J, with 7 bases between the two ends. CDR3 length: 13 residues. CDR3 loop: CASNGFSNQPQHF. As DNA, the CDR3 is TGTGCCAGCAACGGATTTAGCAATCAGCCCCAGCATTTT.

This clone was observed a few times. The gene calls are TRBV2 and TRBJ2-7, with 11 bases aligning to TRBD2. CDR1 SNHLY and CDR2 FYNNEI come from the germline V gene. The V gene end was trimmed by 7 bases and the J gene end by 7 bases; junction bases not matched to a gene: 6. The CDR3 runs to 13 residues. CDR3 amino acids: CASKTSGVREQYF. The CDR3, as DNA: TGTGCCAGCAAGACTAGCGGGGTCCGAGAGCAGTACTTC.

The V call is TRBV25-1, the J call TRBJ2-5, with 10 bases matching TRBD1. The CDR3 loop spans 15 amino acids. Unmatched junction bases numbered 6, after V lost 4 bases and J lost 4 bases. In germline, CDR1 is MGHDK, CDR2 SYGVNS. CDR3 region: CASSGGDRGRETQYF. The CDR3 bases are TGTGCCAGCAGTGGGGGGGACAGGGGTCGAGAGACCCAGTACTTC.

The rearrangement uses TRBV2 and TRBJ2-1; 12 bases agree with TRBD2. CDR1 SNHLY and CDR2 FYNNEI come from the germline V gene. The CDR3 spans 16 residues. V was pared by 4 bases and J by 7 bases, with 8 bases of the junction left unmatched. The DNA for the CDR3 is TGTGCCAGCAGTGCGACTAGCGGGAGAGTGGGGAATGAGCAGTTCTTC. Translating gives CASSATSGRVGNEQFF. The full variable domain, its missing parts supplied by reference TRBV2 and TRBJ2-1, is EPEVTQTPSHQVTQMGQEVILRCVPISNHLYFYWYRQILGQKVEFLVSFYNNEISEKSEIFDDQFSVERPDGSNFTLKIRSTKLEDSAMYFCASSATSGRVGNEQFFGPGTRLTVL.

This clone is a singleton in its sample. J is TRBJ1-2 and V is TRBV10-1; no clear D. With 1 base removed from V and 4 bases from J, the gap between germline ends came to 7 bases. The CDR3 runs to 13 residues. The germline V gene encodes CDR1 WNHNN and CDR2 SYGVQD (reference sequence). The CDR3 here is CASSEFSFYGYTF. CDR3 in DNA: TGCGCCAGCAGTGAGTTTTCGTTCTATGGCTACACCTTC.

This sequence joins TRBV13 and TRBJ1-3, with D unclear. V was shortened by 5 bases and J by 3 bases, with 5 bases between the two germline ends. The CDR3 covers 12 residues. CDR1 is PRHDT, CDR2 FYEKMQ, per germline (reference sequence). Written as DNA, the CDR3 is TGTGCCAGCAGCGTCAGTGGAAACACCATATATTTT. Translated: CASSVSGNTIYF.

This clone has more than one count but fewer than ten. This chain uses TRBV19 with TRBJ2-1, with 8 bases identical to TRBD2. The germline V gene has CDR1 LNHDA and CDR2 SQIVND (reference sequence). With V trimmed by 5 bases and J by 6 bases, 3 bases remained unmatched. CDR3 length: 13 residues. The chain's CDR3 is CASSRGGLNEQFF. In DNA form, the CDR3 reads TGTGCCAGTAGTCGGGGGGGGCTCAATGAGCAGTTCTTC.

This sequence joins TRBV28 and TRBJ2-1; the D is unclear. From germline, CDR1 is MDHEN and CDR2 SYDVKM. Trimming took 3 bases from V and 3 from J, leaving 9 bases between them. CDR3 length equals 14 residues. CDR3 in DNA: TGTGCCAGCAGTTTTTCCCAGATCTACAATGAGCAGTTCTTC. It specifies CASSFSQIYNEQFF.